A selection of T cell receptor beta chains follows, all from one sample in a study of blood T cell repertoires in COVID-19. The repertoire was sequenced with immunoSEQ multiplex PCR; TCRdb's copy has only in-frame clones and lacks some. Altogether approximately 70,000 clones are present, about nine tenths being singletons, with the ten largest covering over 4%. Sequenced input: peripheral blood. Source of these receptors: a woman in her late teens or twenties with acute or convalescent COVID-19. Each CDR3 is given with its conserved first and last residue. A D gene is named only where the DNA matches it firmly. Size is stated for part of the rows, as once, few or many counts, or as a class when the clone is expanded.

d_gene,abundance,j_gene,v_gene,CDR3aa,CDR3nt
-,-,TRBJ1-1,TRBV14,CASSPLGGRDAEAFF,TGTGCCAGCAGCCCCCTGGGGGGGCGCGATGCTGAAGCTTTCTTT
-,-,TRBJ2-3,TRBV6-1,CASSEFRDPPGADTQYF,TGTGCCAGCAGTGAATTCCGGGATCCCCCGGGGGCAGATACGCAGTATTTT
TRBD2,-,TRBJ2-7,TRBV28,CASRSSGGESYEQYF,TGTGCCAGCAGATCAAGTGGGGGGGAGTCCTACGAGCAGTACTTC
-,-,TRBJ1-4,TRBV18,CASSRDGGNEKLFF,TGTGCCAGCTCCCGGGACGGGGGGAATGAAAAACTGTTTTTT
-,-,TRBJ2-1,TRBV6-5,CASSYATVSYNEQFF,TGTGCCAGCAGTTATGCGACAGTCTCCTACAATGAGCAGTTCTTC
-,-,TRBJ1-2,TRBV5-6,CASSLAEVGGYTF,TGTGCCAGCAGCTTGGCCGAGGTTGGTGGCTACACCTTC
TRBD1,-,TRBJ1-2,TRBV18,CASSPRPRQGGSGYTF,TGTGCCAGCTCACCCAGGCCCCGGCAGGGGGGAAGTGGCTACACCTTC
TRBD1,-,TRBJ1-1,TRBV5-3,CARSPVGTGDGNTEAFF,TGTGCCAGAAGCCCAGTTGGGACAGGGGACGGGAACACTGAAGCTTTCTTT
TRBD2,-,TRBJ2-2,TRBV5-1,CASSSNVTSGGRQWTGELFF,TGCGCCAGCAGCTCGAACGTAACTAGCGGGGGACGCCAATGGACCGGGGAGCTGTTTTTT
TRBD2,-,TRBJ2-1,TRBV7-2,CASSLALASGSVVREQFF,TGTGCCAGCAGCTTAGCGCTGGCTAGCGGGAGTGTGGTAAGAGAGCAGTTCTTC
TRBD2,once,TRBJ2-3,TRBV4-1,CASSIREMGGGYTSTDTQYF,TGCGCCAGCAGCATCCGGGAAATGGGGGGGGGATATACTAGCACAGATACGCAGTATTTT
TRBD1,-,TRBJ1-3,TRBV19,CASRRQGAGNTIYF,TGTGCCAGTAGGAGACAGGGTGCTGGAAACACCATATATTTT
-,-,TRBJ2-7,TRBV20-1,CSARVGGEQYF,TGCAGTGCTAGAGTGGGAGGTGAGCAGTACTTC
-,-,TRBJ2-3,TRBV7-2,CASSISTSGRGSTDTQYF,TGTGCCAGCAGCATATCAACCTCGGGGCGGGGAAGCACAGATACGCAGTATTTT
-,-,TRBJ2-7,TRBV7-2,CASSLDPAYEQYF,TGTGCCAGCAGCTTAGATCCAGCCTACGAGCAGTACTTC
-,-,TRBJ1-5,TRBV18,CASSENGGAGNQPQHF,TGTGCCAGCTCAGAAAACGGGGGGGCTGGCAATCAGCCCCAGCATTTT
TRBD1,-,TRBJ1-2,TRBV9,CASSPNDRGYGYTF,TGTGCCAGCAGCCCCAATGACAGGGGTTATGGCTACACCTTC
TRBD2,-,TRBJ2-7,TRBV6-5,CASSTSGRVVYEQYF,TGTGCCAGCAGTACTAGCGGGAGGGTCGTATACGAGCAGTACTTC
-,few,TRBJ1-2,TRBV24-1,CATSDPSGKRTF,TGTGCCACCAGTGATCCATCAGGGAAACGCACCTTC
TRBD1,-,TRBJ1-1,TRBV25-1,CASSGSTGGDLRNTEAFF,TGTGCCAGCAGTGGGTCGACAGGGGGCGATCTTAGGAACACTGAAGCTTTCTTT
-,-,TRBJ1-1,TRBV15,CATSGGQFGTEAFF,TGTGCCACCAGCGGCGGACAGTTTGGCACTGAAGCTTTCTTT
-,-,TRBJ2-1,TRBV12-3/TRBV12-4,CASSKTDEQFF,TGTGCCAGCAGTAAAACGGATGAGCAGTTCTTC
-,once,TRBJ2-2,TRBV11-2,CASSSRGTGELFF,TGTGCCAGCAGCTCCAGGGGCACCGGGGAGCTGTTTTTT
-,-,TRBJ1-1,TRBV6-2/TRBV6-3,CASSYGYGNAEAFF,TGTGCCAGCAGTTACGGATACGGGAACGCTGAAGCTTTCTTT
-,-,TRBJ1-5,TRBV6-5,CASSYSKGDSNQPQHF,TGTGCCAGCAGTTACTCGAAAGGGGATAGCAATCAGCCCCAGCATTTT
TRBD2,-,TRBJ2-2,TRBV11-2,CASSLGVLRREGWELFF,TGTGCCAGCAGCCTGGGGGTCCTCCGGCGGGAGGGATGGGAGCTGTTTTTT
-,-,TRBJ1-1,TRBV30,CAWSVEDREAFF,TGTGCCTGGAGTGTAGAGGACAGAGAAGCTTTCTTT
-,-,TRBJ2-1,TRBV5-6,CASSSALTGSSYNEQFF,TGTGCCAGCAGCTCAGCCCTGACAGGTAGCTCCTACAATGAGCAGTTCTTC
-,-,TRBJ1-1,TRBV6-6,CASSYSGQGGTEAFF,TGTGCCAGCAGTTACAGTGGGCAGGGCGGCACTGAAGCTTTCTTT